The 2 T cell receptor beta chains given below trace back to one sample, sequenced in a study of blood T cell repertoires in COVID-19. Data came from immunoSEQ multiplex PCR; TCRdb stores just in-frame clones and leaves some out. The sample lists approximately 300,000 clones; 85% to 90% were seen once. Sequenced input: PBMCs or T cells enriched from blood (not recorded which). These receptors were collected from a woman younger than 35 who had recovered from COVID-19.

This clone appeared once. The J gene is TRBJ1-1, the V gene TRBV6-5, with 7 bases lining up with TRBD1. The CDR3 spans 13 residues. V lost 6 bases, J lost 4 bases, and 5 bases stayed unmatched. Germline CDR1 and CDR2: MNHEY and SVGAGI. The CDR3 DNA follows: TGTGCCAGCAGCAGACAGGGTTTCACTGAAGCTTTCTTT. Translated, it gives CASSRQGFTEAFF.

The chain links TRBV18 to TRBJ1-1, with D possibly TRBD1 on 5 matching bases. Trimming removed 10 bases at V and 1 base at J, with 13 bases between. Per the germline V gene, CDR1 is KGHSH and CDR2 is LQKENI. This CDR3 comprises 13 residues. The CDR3 protein is CATLPQGNTEAFF. The CDR3 nucleotides are TGTGCCACCCTACCGCAGGGGAACACTGAAGCTTTCTTT.